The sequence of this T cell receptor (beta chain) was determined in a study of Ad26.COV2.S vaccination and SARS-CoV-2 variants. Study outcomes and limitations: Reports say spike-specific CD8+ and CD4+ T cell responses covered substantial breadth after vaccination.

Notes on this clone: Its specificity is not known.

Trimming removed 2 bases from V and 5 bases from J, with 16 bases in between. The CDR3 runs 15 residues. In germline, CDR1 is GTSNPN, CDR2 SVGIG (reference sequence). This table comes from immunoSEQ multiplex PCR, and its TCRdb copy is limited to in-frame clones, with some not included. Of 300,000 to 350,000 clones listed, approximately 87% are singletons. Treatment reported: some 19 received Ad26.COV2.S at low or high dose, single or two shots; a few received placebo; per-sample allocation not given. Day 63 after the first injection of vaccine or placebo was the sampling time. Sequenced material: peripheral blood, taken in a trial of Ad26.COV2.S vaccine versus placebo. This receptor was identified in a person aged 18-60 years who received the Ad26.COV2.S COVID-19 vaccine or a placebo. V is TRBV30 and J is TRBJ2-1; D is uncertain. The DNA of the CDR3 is TGTGCCTGGAGTCGGCTGGGATTAGCAGACAATGAGCAGTTCTTC. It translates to CAWSRLGLADNEQFF.